This T cell receptor beta chain was captured by sequencing in a study of blood T cell repertoires in COVID-19. Study in general: The United States, Italy and Spain supplied acute and convalescent COVID-19 samples. The cDNA or gDNA used as material had been derived from T cells, B-cell-depleted T cells, or PBMCs.

Study processing details: Using reference gene primer amplification, nucleated cell counts were estimated. TCRdb's copy holds only in-frame clones and misses some; the assay was immunoSEQ multiplex PCR. That table supplies the V and J calls and clone size; D and trimming were determined from the DNA. The repertoire includes roughly 180,000 clones, around 74% of them detected once, and more than 7% sits in the top ten. Germline V gene sequence: CDR1 SGHAT, CDR2 FQNNGV. The CDR3 runs 16 residues. V was cut by 5 bases and J by 1 base, with 14 bases left in between. The sample consisted of peripheral blood. This clonotype was obtained from a woman aged 55-75 years with COVID-19, enrolled during active disease. The chain links TRBV11-2 to TRBJ2-2; D is perhaps TRBD2 (6 bases). The CDR3 region has the DNA TGTGCCAGCAGCCGACCGGGACTGAGGAACACCGGGGAGCTGTTTTTT. Translating it yields CASSRPGLRNTGELFF. The full variable domain, its missing parts supplied by reference TRBV11-2 and TRBJ2-2, is EAGVAQSPRYKIIEKRQSVAFWCNPISGHATLYWYQQILGQGPKLLIQFQNNGVVDDSQLPKDRFSAERLKGVDSTLKIQPAKLEDSAVYLCASSRPGLRNTGELFFGEGSRLTVL.